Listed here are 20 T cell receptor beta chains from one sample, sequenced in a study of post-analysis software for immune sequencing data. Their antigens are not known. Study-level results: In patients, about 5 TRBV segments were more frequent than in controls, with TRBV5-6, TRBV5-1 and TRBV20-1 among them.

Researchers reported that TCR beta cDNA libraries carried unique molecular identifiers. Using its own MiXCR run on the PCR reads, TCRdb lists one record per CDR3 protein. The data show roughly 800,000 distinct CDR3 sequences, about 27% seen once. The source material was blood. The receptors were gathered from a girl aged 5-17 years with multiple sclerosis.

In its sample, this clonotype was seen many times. The CDR3 here is CASSRRDEQYF. The CDR3 DNA follows: TGTGCCAGCAGCAGGAGGGACGAGCAGTACTTC. V is TRBV6-2 or TRBV6-3 and J is TRBJ2-7, with D perhaps matching TRBD2 (6 bases). The CDR3 runs to 11 residues. Trimming left V 6 bases short and J 5 bases short, with 8 bases between. Germline V lookup: CDR1 MNHEY, CDR2 SVGEGT.

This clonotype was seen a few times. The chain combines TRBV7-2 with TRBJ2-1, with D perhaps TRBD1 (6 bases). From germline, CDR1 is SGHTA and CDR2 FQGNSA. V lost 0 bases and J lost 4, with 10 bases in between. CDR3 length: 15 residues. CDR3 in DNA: TGTGCCAGCAGCTTAGCGGGGGCAGATTACAATGAGCAGTTCTTC. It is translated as CASSLAGADYNEQFF.

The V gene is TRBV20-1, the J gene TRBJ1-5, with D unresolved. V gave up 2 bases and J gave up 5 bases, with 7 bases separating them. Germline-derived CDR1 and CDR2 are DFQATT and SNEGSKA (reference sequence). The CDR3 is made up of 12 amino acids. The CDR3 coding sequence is TGCAGTGCTAGATGGCTGGATCAGCCCCAGCATTTT. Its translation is CSARWLDQPQHF.

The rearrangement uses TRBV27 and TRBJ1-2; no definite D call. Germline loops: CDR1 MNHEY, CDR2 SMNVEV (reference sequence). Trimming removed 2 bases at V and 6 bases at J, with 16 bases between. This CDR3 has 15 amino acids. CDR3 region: CASSLAETALNGYTF. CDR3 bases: TGTGCCAGCAGTTTAGCCGAGACGGCGTTAAATGGCTACACCTTC.

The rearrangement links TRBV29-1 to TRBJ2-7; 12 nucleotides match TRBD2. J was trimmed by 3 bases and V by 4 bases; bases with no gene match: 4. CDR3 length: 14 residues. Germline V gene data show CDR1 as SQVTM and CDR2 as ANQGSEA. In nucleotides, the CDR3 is TGCAGCGTTGTATGGACTAGCGGGATCTACGAGCAGTACTTC. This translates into CSVVWTSGIYEQYF.

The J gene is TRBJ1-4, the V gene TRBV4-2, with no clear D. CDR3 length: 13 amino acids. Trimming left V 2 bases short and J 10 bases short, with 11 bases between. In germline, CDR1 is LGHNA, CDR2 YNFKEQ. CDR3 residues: CASSQLPSGKLFF. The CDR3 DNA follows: TGTGCCAGCAGCCAACTCCCCAGCGGAAAACTGTTTTTT.

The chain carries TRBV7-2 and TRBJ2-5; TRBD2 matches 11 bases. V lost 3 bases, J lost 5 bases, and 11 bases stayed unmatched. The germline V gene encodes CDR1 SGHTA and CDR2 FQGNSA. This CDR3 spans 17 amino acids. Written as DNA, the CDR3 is TGTGCCAGCAGCTTCCTTCCTCTTAGCGGGGGGGAGGAGACCCAGTACTTC. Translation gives CASSFLPLSGGEETQYF.

CDR3 loop: CASSLEIGDHSPLHF. The CDR3 DNA reads as TGTGCCAGCAGCTTAGAAATTGGAGATCACTCACCCCTCCACTTT. The chain recombines TRBV7-2 with TRBJ1-6; the D is unclear. Germline V gene data show CDR1 as SGHTA and CDR2 as FQGNSA. Trimming took off 1 base at V and 10 bases at J, with 14 bases between the two ends. The CDR3 spans 15 residues.

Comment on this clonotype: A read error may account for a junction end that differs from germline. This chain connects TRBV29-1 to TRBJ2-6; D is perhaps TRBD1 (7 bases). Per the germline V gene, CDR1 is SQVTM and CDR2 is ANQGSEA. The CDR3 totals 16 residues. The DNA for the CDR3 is TGCAGCGTTGAAGGCGGGACAGACCCTGGGGCCAACGTCCGGACTTTC. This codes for CSVEGGTDPGANVRTF. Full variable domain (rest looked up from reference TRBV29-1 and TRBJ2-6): SAVISQKPSRDICQRGTSLTIQCQVDSQVTMMFWYRQQPGQSLTLIATANQGSEATYESGFVIDKFPISRPNLTFSTLTVSNMSPEDSSIYLCSVEGGTDPGANVRTFGAGSRLTVL.

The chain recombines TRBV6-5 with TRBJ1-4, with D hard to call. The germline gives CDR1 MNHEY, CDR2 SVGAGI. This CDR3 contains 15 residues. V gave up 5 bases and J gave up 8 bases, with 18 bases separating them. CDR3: CASSPPGTPGEKLFF. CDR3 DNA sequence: TGTGCCAGCAGTCCACCGGGCACCCCAGGCGAAAAACTGTTTTTT.

The CDR3: CASSSLGYSTDTQYF. For the CDR3, the DNA is TGTGCCAGCAGCTCCCTGGGGTATAGCACAGATACGCAGTATTTT. V usage is TRBV27 and J usage is TRBJ2-3; D unclear. Trimming left V 6 bases short and J 0 bases short, with 13 bases between. Germline V gene sequence: CDR1 MNHEY, CDR2 SMNVEV (reference sequence). The CDR3 covers 15 residues.

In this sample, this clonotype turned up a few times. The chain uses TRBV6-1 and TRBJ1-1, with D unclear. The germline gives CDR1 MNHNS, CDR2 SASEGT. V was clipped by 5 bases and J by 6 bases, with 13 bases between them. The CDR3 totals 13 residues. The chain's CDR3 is CASSKERVAEAFF. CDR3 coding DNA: TGTGCCAGCAGTAAAGAGAGGGTCGCTGAAGCTTTCTTT.

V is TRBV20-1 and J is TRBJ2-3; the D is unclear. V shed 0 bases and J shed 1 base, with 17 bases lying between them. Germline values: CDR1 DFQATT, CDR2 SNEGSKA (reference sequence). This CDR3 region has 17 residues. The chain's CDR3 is CSARDQRPTRRTDTQYF. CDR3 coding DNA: TGCAGTGCTAGAGATCAGAGACCTACGCGGCGCACAGATACGCAGTATTTT.

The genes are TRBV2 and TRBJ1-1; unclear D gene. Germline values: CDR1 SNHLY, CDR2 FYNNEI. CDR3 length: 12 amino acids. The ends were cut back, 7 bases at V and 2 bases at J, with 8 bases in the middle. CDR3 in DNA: TGTGCCAGCAAACCAGGAAACACTGAAGCTTTCTTT. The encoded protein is CASKPGNTEAFF.

The CDR3 loop reads CASSRDYDPWQYF. Here the CDR3 DNA reads TGTGCCAGCAGCCGGGACTACGACCCTTGGCAGTATTTT. This rearrangement joins TRBV7-2 to TRBJ2-3; 7 nucleotides align to TRBD2. Germline lookup yields CDR1 SGHTA and CDR2 FQGNSA. V lost 5 bases and J lost 11; bases outside the gene matches: 10. There are 13 residues in the CDR3.

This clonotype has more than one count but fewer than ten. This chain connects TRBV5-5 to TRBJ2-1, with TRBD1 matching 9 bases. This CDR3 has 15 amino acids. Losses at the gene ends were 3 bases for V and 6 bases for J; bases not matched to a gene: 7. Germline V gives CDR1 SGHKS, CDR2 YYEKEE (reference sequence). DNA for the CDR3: TGTGCCAGCAGCTCTACACAGGGGGCCGGCAATGAGCAGTTCTTC. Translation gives CASSSTQGAGNEQFF.

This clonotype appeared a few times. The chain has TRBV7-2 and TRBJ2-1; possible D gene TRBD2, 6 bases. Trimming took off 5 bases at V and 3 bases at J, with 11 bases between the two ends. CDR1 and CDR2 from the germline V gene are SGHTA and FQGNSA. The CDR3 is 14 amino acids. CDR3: CASSTAGVYNEQFF. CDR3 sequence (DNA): TGTGCCAGCAGCACAGCGGGTGTCTACAATGAGCAGTTCTTC.

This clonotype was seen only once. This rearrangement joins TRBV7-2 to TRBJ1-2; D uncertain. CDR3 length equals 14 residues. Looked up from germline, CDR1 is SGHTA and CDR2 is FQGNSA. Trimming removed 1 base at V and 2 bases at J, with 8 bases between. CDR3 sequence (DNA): TGTGCCAGCAGCTTAGTGTGGCAGAACTATGGCTACACCTTC. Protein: CASSLVWQNYGYTF.

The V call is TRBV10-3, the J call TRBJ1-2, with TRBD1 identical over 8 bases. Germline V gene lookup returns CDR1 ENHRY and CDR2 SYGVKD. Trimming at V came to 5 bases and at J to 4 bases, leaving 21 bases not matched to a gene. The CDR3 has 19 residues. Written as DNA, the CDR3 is TGTGCCATCAGTCATAATGGACAGGGCCTCAACGGGGGTGGCTATGGCTACACCTTC. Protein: CAISHNGQGLNGGGYGYTF.

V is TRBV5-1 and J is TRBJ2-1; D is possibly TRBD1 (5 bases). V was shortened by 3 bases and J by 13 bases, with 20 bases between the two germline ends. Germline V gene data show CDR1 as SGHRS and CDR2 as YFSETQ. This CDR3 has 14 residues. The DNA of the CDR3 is TGCGCCAGCAGCTGGCTAGACAGACAAGAGACCCAGTTCTTC. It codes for CASSWLDRQETQFF.